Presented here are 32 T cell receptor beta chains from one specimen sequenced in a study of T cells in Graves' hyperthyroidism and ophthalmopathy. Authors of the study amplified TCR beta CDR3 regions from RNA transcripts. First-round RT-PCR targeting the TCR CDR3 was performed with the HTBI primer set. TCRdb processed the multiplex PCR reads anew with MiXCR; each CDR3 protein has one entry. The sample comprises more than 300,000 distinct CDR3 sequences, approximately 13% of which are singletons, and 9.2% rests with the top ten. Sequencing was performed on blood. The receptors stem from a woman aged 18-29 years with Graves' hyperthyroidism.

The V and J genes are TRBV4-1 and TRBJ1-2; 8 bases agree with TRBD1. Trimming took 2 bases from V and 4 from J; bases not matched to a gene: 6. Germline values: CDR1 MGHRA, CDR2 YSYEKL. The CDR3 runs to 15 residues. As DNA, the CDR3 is TGCGCCAGCAGCCAACTTGGACAGGGCGCCTATGGCTACACCTTC. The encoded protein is CASSQLGQGAYGYTF.

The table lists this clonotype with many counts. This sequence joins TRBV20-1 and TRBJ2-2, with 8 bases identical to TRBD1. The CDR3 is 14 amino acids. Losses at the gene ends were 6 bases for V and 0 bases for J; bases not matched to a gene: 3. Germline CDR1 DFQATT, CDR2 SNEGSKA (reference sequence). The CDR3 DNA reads TGCAGTGCCACGGGACAGGCGAACACCGGGGAGCTGTTTTTT. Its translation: CSATGQANTGELFF.

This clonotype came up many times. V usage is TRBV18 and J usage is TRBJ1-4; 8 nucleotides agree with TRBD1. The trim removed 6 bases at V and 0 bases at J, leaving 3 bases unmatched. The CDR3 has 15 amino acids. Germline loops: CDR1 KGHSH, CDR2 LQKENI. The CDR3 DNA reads TGTGCCAGCTCGCTGACAGGGGCAACTAATGAAAAACTGTTTTTT. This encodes CASSLTGATNEKLFF.

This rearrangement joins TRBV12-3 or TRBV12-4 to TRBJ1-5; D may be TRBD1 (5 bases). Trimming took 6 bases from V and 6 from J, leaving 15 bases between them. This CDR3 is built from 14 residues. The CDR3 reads CASRSGWSTQPQHF. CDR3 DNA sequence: TGTGCCAGCAGGTCAGGGTGGTCTACTCAGCCCCAGCATTTT.

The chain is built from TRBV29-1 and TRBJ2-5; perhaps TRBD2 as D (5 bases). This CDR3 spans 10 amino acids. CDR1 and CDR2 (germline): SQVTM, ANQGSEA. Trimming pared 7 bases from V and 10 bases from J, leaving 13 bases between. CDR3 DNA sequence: TGCAGCGCATCCGGGGTGGACCAGTACTTC. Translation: CSASGVDQYF. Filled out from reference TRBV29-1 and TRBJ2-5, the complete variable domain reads SAVISQKPSRDICQRGTSLTIQCQVDSQVTMMFWYRQQPGQSLTLIATANQGSEATYESGFVIDKFPISRPNLTFSTLTVSNMSPEDSSIYLCSASGVDQYFGPGTRLLVL.

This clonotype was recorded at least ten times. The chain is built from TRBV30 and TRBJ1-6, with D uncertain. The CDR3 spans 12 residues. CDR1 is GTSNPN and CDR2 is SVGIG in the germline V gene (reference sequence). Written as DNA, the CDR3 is TGTGCTCAGCGATTATATAATTCACCCCTCCACTTT. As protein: CAQRLYNSPLHF.

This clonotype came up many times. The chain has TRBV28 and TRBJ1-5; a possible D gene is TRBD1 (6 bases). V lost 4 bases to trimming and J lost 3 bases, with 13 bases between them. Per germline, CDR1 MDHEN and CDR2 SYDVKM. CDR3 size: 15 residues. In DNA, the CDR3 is TGTGCCAGCAGTTCTACCGGACAGTTCAATCAGCCCCAGCATTTT. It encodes CASSSTGQFNQPQHF.

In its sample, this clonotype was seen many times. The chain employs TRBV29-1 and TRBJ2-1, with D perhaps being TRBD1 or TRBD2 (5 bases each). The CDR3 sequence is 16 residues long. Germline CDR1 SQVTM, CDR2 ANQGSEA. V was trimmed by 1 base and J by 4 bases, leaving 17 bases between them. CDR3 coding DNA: TGCAGCGTTGAAGTGGGACGCCACCCGTCTTACAATGAGCAGTTCTTC. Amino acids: CSVEVGRHPSYNEQFF.

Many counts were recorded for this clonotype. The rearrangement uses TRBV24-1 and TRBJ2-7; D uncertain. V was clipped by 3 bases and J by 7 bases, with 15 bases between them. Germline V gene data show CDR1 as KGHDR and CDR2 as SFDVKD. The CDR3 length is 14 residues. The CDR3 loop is CATSDGGFAREQYF. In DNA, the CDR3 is TGTGCCACCAGTGATGGTGGATTCGCGCGGGAGCAGTACTTC.

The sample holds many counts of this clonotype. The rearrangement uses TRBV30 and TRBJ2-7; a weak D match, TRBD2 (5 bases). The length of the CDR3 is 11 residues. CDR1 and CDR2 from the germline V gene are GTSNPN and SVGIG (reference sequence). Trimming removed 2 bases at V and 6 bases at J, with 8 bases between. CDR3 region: CAWSPSSEQYF. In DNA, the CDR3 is TGTGCCTGGAGTCCTAGCTCCGAGCAGTACTTC.

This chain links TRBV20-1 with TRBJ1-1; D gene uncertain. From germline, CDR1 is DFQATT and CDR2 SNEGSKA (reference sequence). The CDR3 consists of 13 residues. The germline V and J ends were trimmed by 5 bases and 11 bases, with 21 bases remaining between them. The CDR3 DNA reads TGCAGTGCTGCCCCCCCCCATCCATTTGGGGCTTTCTTT. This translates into CSAAPPHPFGAFF.

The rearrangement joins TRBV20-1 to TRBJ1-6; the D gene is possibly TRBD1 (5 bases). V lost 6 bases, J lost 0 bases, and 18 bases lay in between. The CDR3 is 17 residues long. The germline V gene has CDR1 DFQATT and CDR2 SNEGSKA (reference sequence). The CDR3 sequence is CSAQGRRRSSYNSPLHF. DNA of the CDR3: TGCAGTGCCCAGGGCCGCCGGAGGAGCTCCTATAATTCACCCCTCCACTTT.

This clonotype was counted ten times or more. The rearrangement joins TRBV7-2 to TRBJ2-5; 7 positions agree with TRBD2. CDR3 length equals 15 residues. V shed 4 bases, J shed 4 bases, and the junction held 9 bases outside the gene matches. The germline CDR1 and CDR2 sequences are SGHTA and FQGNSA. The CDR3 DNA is TGTGCCAGCAGCTCCAAGCGGGGAACCTCAGAGACCCAGTACTTC. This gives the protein CASSSKRGTSETQYF.

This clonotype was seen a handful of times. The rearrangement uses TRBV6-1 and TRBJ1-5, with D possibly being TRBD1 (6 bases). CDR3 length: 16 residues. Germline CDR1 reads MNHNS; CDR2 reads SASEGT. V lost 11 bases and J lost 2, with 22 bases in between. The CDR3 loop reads CAPTERGHRGNQPQHF. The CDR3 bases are TGTGCCCCCACGGAGAGGGGACATAGAGGCAATCAGCCCCAGCATTTT.

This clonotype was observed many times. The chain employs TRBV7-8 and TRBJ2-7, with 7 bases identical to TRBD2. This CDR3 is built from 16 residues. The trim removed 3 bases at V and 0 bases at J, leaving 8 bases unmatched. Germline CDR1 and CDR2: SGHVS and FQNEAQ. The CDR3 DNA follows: TGTGCCAGCAGCTTTAGTCGGGAGGCCCCCTCCTACGAGCAGTACTTC. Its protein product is CASSFSREAPSYEQYF.

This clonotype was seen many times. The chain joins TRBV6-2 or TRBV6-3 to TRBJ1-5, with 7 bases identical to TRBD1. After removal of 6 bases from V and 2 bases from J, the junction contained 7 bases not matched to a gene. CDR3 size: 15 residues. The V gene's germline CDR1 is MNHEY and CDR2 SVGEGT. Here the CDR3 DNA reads TGTGCCAGCAGAAATGGACAGGTGGGCAATCAGCCCCAGCATTTT. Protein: CASRNGQVGNQPQHF.

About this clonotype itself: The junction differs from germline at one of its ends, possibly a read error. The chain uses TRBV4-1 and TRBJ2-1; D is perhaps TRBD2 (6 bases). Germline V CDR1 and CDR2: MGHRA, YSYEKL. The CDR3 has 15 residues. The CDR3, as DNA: TGCGCCAGCTCTTCGGACGCTAGCGTGTACAATGAGCAGCTCTTC. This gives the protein CASSSDASVYNEQLF.

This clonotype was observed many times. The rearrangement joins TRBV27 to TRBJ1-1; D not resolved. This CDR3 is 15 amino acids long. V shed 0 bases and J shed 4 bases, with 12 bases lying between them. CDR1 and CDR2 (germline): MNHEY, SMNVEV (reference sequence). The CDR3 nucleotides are TGTGCCAGCAGTTTATCAGCAAGTTTGGGCACTGAAGCTTTCTTT. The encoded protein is CASSLSASLGTEAFF.

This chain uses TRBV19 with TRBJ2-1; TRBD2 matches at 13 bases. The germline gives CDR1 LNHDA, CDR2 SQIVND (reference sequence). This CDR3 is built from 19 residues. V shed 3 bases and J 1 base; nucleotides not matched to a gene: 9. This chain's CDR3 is CASSMARLAGGESYNEQFF. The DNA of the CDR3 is TGTGCCAGTAGTATGGCGAGACTAGCGGGGGGCGAATCCTACAATGAGCAGTTCTTC.

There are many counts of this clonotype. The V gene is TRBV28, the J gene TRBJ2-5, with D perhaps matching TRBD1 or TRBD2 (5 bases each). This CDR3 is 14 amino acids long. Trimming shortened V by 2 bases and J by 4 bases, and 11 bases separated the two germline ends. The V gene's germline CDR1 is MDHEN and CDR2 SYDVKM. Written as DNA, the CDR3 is TGTGCCAGCAGTTTAAGTGCGAGGGGAGAGACCCAGTACTTC. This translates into CASSLSARGETQYF.

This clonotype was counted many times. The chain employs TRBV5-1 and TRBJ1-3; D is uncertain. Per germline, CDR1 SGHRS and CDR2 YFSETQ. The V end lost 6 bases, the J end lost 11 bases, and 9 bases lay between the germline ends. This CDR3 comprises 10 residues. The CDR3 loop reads CASTRASIYF. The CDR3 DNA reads TGCGCCAGCACCAGAGCCTCCATATATTTT.

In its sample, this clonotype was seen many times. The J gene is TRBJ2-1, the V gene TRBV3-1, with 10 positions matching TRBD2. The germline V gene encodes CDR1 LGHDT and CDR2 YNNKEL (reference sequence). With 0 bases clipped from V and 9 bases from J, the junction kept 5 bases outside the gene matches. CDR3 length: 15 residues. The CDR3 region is CASSQDGQREGEQFF. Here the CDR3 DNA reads TGTGCCAGCAGCCAAGATGGACAGCGGGAGGGTGAGCAGTTCTTC.

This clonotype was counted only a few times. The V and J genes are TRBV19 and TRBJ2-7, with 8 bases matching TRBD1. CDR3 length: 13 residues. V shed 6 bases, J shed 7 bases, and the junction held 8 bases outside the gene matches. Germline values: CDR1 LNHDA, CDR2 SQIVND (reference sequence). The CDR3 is CASSRPGTGEQYF. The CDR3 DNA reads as TGTGCCAGTAGCCGCCCCGGGACAGGTGAGCAGTACTTC. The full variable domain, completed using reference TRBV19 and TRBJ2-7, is DGGITQSPKYLFRKEGQNVTLSCEQNLNHDAMYWYRQDPGQGLRLIYYSQIVNDFQKGDIAEGYSVSREKKESFPLTVTSAQKNPTAFYLCASSRPGTGEQYFGPGTRLTVT.

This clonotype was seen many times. The CDR3 DNA reads as TGTGCCAGCAGCCCCGGGACCTCCTACGAGCAGTACTTC. Its translation is CASSPGTSYEQYF. The rearrangement joins TRBV19 to TRBJ2-7, with D perhaps assigned TRBD1 or TRBD2 (5 bases each). V was shortened by 9 bases and J by 0 bases, with 12 bases between the two germline ends. There are 13 residues in the CDR3. Germline V gene data show CDR1 as LNHDA and CDR2 as SQIVND (reference sequence).

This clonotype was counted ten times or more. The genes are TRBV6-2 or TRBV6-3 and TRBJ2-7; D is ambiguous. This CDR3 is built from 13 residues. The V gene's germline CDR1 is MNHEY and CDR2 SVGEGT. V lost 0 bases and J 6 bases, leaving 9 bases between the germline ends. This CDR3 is CASSYSGRPEQYF. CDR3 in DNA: TGTGCCAGCAGTTACTCGGGTAGGCCCGAGCAGTACTTC.

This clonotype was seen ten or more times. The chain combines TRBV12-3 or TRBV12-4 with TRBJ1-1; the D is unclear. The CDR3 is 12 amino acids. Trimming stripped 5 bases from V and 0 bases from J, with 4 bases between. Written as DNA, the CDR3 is TGTGCCAGCAGTCTGATGAACACTGAAGCTTTCTTT. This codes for CASSLMNTEAFF.

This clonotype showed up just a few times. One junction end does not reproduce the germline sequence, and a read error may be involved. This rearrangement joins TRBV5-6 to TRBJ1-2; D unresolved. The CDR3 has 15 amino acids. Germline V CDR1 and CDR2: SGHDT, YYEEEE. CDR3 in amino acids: CANSLPGRIFYGYTF. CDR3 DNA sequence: TGTGCCAACAGCTTACCTGGGCGGATCTTCTATGGCTACACCTTC. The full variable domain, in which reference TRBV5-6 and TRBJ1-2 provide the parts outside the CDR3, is DAGVTQSPTHLIKTRGQQVTLRCSPKSGHDTVSWYQQALGQGPQFIFQYYEEEERQRGNFPDRFSGHQFPNYSSELNVNALLLGDSALYLCANSLPGRIFYGYTFGSGTRLTVV.

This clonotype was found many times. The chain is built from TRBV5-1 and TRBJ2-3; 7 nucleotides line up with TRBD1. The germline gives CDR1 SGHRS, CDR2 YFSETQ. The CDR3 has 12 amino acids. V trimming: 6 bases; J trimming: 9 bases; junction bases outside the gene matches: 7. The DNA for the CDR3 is TGCGCCAGCAACTTAGAAGGGGGCACGCAGTATTTT. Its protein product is CASNLEGGTQYF.

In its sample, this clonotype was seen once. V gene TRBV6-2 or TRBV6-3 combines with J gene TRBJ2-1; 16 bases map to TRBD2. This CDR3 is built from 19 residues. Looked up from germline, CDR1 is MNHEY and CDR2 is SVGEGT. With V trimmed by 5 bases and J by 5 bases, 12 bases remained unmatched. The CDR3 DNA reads TGTGCCAGCAGTAATTCGGGACTAGCGGGAGGGCCGTATGACAATGAGCAGTTCTTC. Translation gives CASSNSGLAGGPYDNEQFF.

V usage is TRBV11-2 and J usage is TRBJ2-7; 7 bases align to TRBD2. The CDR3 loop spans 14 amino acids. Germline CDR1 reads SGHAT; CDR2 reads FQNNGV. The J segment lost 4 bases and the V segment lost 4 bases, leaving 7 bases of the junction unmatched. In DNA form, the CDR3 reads TGTGCCAGCAGCTCCGGACCAGCGGGATACGAGCAGTACTTC. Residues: CASSSGPAGYEQYF.

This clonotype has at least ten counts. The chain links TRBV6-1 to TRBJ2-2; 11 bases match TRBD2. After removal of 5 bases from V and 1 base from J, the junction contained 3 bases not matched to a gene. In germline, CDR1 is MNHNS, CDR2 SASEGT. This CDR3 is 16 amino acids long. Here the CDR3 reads CASSPGLAVNTGELFF. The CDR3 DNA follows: TGTGCCAGCAGTCCGGGACTAGCGGTGAACACCGGGGAGCTGTTTTTT.

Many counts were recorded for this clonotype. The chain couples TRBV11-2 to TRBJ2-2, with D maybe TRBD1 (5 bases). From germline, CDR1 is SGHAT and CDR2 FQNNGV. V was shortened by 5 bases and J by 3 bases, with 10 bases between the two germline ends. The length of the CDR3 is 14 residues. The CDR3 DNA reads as TGTGCCAGCAGCACCCTACAGGACACCGGGGAGCTGTTTTTT. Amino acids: CASSTLQDTGELFF.